The 27 T cell receptor beta chains below all came from one sample that was sequenced in a study of shared clonotypes between healthy human individuals. Repertoires were generated with immunoSEQ multiplex PCR, while TCRdb's copy carries only in-frame clones and drops some. The sample records about 2.1 million clones, 85% to 95% being singletons. The naive CD8 subset, CD45RO-negative cells positively selected for CCR7, excluded terminally differentiated effector memory CD45RA+ cells. Material: naive CD8+ T cells from PBMCs. These receptors all come from a man aged 18 to 29 in good health. Some clones in this sample may be carry-over from other donors' samples.

V is TRBV28 and J is TRBJ1-2, with D perhaps TRBD1 (6 bases). The V end was cut by 5 bases, the J end by 7 bases, with 20 bases between. Germline V gene data show CDR1 as MDHEN and CDR2 as SYDVKM. The CDR3 sequence is 15 residues long. DNA of the CDR3: TGTGCCAGCAGTCTTGGATCCAGGGGTCGGAGTGGCTACACCTTC. Translating gives CASSLGSRGRSGYTF.

The chain uses TRBV28 and TRBJ1-3, with D hard to call. V was clipped by 6 bases and J by 2 bases, with 11 bases between them. The CDR3 loop spans 14 amino acids. Germline CDR1 reads MDHEN; CDR2 reads SYDVKM. CDR3 DNA: TGTGCCAGCAGCTCCCGGACGGCTGGAAACACCATATATTTT. Its protein is CASSSRTAGNTIYF.

CDR3 DNA sequence: TGTGCCAGCAGCTTGGGCAGGGGCCTTAGGGGACTGTTTTTT. This encodes CASSLGRGLRGLFF. The gene calls are TRBV13 and TRBJ1-4; weak D call: TRBD1 (6 bases). Per germline, CDR1 PRHDT and CDR2 FYEKMQ (reference sequence). CDR3 length: 14 amino acids. V shed 3 bases and J shed 13 bases, with 18 bases lying between them.

The V call is TRBV4-1, the J call TRBJ1-1; 10 bases fit TRBD1. The CDR3 length is 17 residues. The germline V gene has CDR1 MGHRA and CDR2 YSYEKL. J lost 3 bases, V lost 4 bases, and 11 bases had no gene match. CDR3 coding DNA: TGCGCCAGCAGCCGCACGATCACCGGGACAGGGGACACTGAAGCTTTCTTT. Translation gives CASSRTITGTGDTEAFF.

The genes are TRBV10-3 and TRBJ2-1, with D uncertain. The germline CDR1 and CDR2 sequences are ENHRY and SYGVKD. This CDR3 has 14 amino acids. V lost 7 bases, J lost 5 bases, and 15 bases lay in between. CDR3 in DNA: TGTGCCATCAAGGTCCCCGGCGGAAACAATGAGCAGTTCTTC. This gives the protein CAIKVPGGNNEQFF.

The chain uses TRBV15 and TRBJ2-1; unclear D gene. Germline CDR1 and CDR2: LNHNV and YYDKDF (reference sequence). The CDR3 runs 11 residues. V lost 6 bases to trimming and J lost 5 bases, with 5 bases between them. In DNA form, the CDR3 reads TGTGCCACCAGTGCAAACAATGAGCAGTTCTTC. This sequence encodes CATSANNEQFF.

The rearrangement joins TRBV7-3 to TRBJ2-7; D might be TRBD1 (5 bases). This CDR3 region has 13 residues. The germline CDR1 and CDR2 sequences are SGHTA and FQGTGA. Trimming removed 5 bases from V and 4 bases from J, with 12 bases in between. The CDR3, as DNA: TGTGCCAGCAGCGAAAGGGGTGGATACGAGCAGTACTTC. Amino acids: CASSERGGYEQYF.

Concerning this clone: Other DNA sequences in the sample encode the same CDR3. The chain joins TRBV19 to TRBJ2-3; D unclear. The germline V and J ends were trimmed by 1 base and 1 base, with 0 bases remaining between them. Germline assignment: CDR1 LNHDA and CDR2 SQIVND (reference sequence). This CDR3 contains 12 residues. This CDR3 reads CASSIGTDTQYF. The CDR3 DNA follows: TGTGCCAGTAGTATAGGCACAGATACGCAGTATTTT. The whole variable domain, filled in from reference TRBV19 and TRBJ2-3, reads DGGITQSPKYLFRKEGQNVTLSCEQNLNHDAMYWYRQDPGQGLRLIYYSQIVNDFQKGDIAEGYSVSREKKESFPLTVTSAQKNPTAFYLCASSIGTDTQYFGPGTRLTVL.

A remark on this clone: This sample includes further DNA sequences coding for the same CDR3. The chain links TRBV5-1 to TRBJ1-1; possibly TRBD1 for D (5 bases). V lost 3 bases and J lost 5, with 8 bases in between. This CDR3 is 12 amino acids long. CDR1 and CDR2 from the germline V gene are SGHRS and YFSETQ. The CDR3 DNA follows: TGCGCCAGCAGCTCGGGGGGAACTGAAGCTTTCTTT. Its protein is CASSSGGTEAFF.

The chain has TRBV6-9 and TRBJ2-4; D ambiguous. Germline CDR1 is MNHGY and CDR2 is SVAAGI. V was clipped by 4 bases and J by 0 bases, with 16 bases between them. This CDR3 region has 17 residues. The CDR3 is CASSFPRTVLAKNIQYF. The DNA of the CDR3 is TGTGCCAGCAGTTTCCCCAGGACGGTACTAGCCAAAAACATTCAGTACTTC.

This clone was observed a few times. The V gene is TRBV5-6, the J gene TRBJ1-1, with no clear D. Trimming took off 4 bases at V and 2 bases at J, with 6 bases between the two ends. Germline V lookup: CDR1 SGHDT, CDR2 YYEEEE. This CDR3 has 12 residues. CDR3 sequence reads: CASSMINTEAFF. The DNA for the CDR3 is TGTGCCAGCAGCATGATAAACACTGAAGCTTTCTTT.

The J gene is TRBJ2-2, the V gene TRBV11-3; a weak D match, TRBD2 (5 bases). In germline, CDR1 is SGHNT, CDR2 YENEEA. The CDR3 covers 15 residues. Trimming stripped 1 base from V and 7 bases from J, with 13 bases between. The CDR3 sequence: CASSLAAGSVGELFF. The DNA for the CDR3 is TGTGCCAGCAGCTTAGCTGCGGGTTCGGTCGGGGAGCTGTTTTTT.

This rearrangement joins TRBV7-9 to TRBJ2-5; 10 nucleotides line up with TRBD2. This CDR3 contains 17 residues. Germline V gene data show CDR1 as SEHNR and CDR2 as FQNEAQ (reference sequence). Trimming at V came to 3 bases and at J to 3 bases, leaving 10 bases not matched to a gene. The DNA of the CDR3 is TGTGCCAGCAGCTTGGCGAACGGGACTAGCGCGAAAGAGACCCAGTACTTC. Protein sequence: CASSLANGTSAKETQYF.

The genes are TRBV5-1 and TRBJ2-7, with 9 bases aligning to TRBD2. Germline CDR1 is SGHRS and CDR2 is YFSETQ. Unmatched junction bases numbered 7, after V lost 2 bases and J lost 4 bases. This CDR3 comprises 15 residues. Written as DNA, the CDR3 is TGCGCCAGCAGCTTAAGTATAGCGGGAGTGTACGAGCAGTACTTC. It yields the protein CASSLSIAGVYEQYF.

V and J are TRBV28 and TRBJ1-1, with TRBD1 matching over 9 bases. The J segment lost 1 base and the V segment lost 2 bases, leaving 2 bases of the junction unmatched. Germline V gives CDR1 MDHEN, CDR2 SYDVKM. This CDR3 region has 15 residues. The CDR3 nucleotides read TGTGCCAGCAGTTTAGCACAGGGGGCGAACACTGAAGCTTTCTTT. This encodes CASSLAQGANTEAFF.

The V and J genes are TRBV28 and TRBJ2-3; the D gene is possibly TRBD1 (6 bases). V was pared by 6 bases and J by 5 bases, with 12 bases between. In germline, CDR1 is MDHEN, CDR2 SYDVKM. The CDR3 totals 13 residues. CDR3 region: CASRYRVQDTQYF. The DNA for the CDR3 is TGTGCCAGCAGGTACAGGGTTCAAGATACGCAGTATTTT.

The chain recombines TRBV13 with TRBJ2-3; 9 nucleotides line up with TRBD1. CDR1 PRHDT and CDR2 FYEKMQ come from the germline V gene (reference sequence). The CDR3 extends over 13 amino acids. The ends lost 0 bases at V and 10 bases at J; junction bases unmatched: 2. CDR3 protein: CASSLGDRGSQYF. Written as DNA, the CDR3 is TGTGCCAGCAGCTTAGGGGACAGGGGATCGCAGTATTTT.

This rearrangement joins TRBV11-2 to TRBJ2-5; D call uncertain. Germline-derived CDR1 and CDR2 are SGHAT and FQNNGV. With 1 base removed from V and 7 bases from J, the gap between germline ends came to 7 bases. The CDR3 has 12 amino acids. In DNA, the CDR3 is TGTGCCAGCAGCTTAGCGCCTGGGACCCAGTACTTC. It translates to CASSLAPGTQYF.

This chain links TRBV19 with TRBJ1-5; 9 positions match TRBD1. V was clipped by 3 bases and J by 5 bases; unmatched bases: 11. Germline values: CDR1 LNHDA, CDR2 SQIVND (reference sequence). The CDR3 has 17 amino acids. The CDR3 DNA reads TGTGCCAGTAGTATTGGTTGGGGACAGGGTTCTGATCAGCCCCAGCATTTT. It encodes CASSIGWGQGSDQPQHF.

The chain employs TRBV28 and TRBJ1-1; a possible D gene is TRBD1 (6 bases). The V end lost 7 bases, the J end lost 5 bases, and 20 bases lay between the germline ends. This CDR3 has 15 amino acids. CDR1 is MDHEN, CDR2 SYDVKM, per germline. In DNA, the CDR3 is TGTGCCAGCATCCCAGTTGGGGGGCTTGGAACTGAAGCTTTCTTT. Protein product: CASIPVGGLGTEAFF.

The V gene is TRBV5-6, the J gene TRBJ2-7, with 7 bases that match TRBD1. This CDR3 spans 14 amino acids. Germline V gives CDR1 SGHDT, CDR2 YYEEEE. V dropped 0 bases and J dropped 2; count of bases not matched to a gene: 2. The CDR3 sequence is CASSLVGGPYEQYF. The CDR3 DNA reads TGTGCCAGCAGCTTGGTAGGGGGCCCCTACGAGCAGTACTTC.

This sequence joins TRBV9 and TRBJ1-2, with 10 bases lining up with TRBD1. The J segment lost 4 bases and the V segment lost 4 bases, leaving 7 bases of the junction unmatched. The CDR3 covers 15 residues. Per the germline V gene, CDR1 is SGDLS and CDR2 is YYNGEE. The CDR3 here is CASSFSGTGVYGYTF. The CDR3 nucleotides are TGTGCCAGCAGCTTCTCCGGGACAGGGGTCTATGGCTACACCTTC.

This clone was seen a single time. The chain links TRBV30 to TRBJ1-2; D perhaps matches TRBD1 (6 bases). Germline-derived CDR1 and CDR2 are GTSNPN and SVGIG (reference sequence). V gave up 2 bases and J gave up 8 bases, with 15 bases separating them. CDR3 length: 13 residues. This CDR3 is CAWSMGGLKGYTF. CDR3 DNA sequence: TGTGCCTGGAGTATGGGGGGCCTGAAAGGCTACACCTTC.

V and J are TRBV6-1 and TRBJ1-1; 8 bases match TRBD1. The germline CDR1 and CDR2 sequences are MNHNS and SASEGT. Trimming at V came to 2 bases and at J to 0 bases, leaving 8 bases not matched to a gene. This CDR3 has 17 residues. CDR3 DNA sequence: TGTGCCAGCAGTGAACGGACAGGGCGCTTCATGAACACTGAAGCTTTCTTT. Encoded protein: CASSERTGRFMNTEAFF.

CDR3 DNA sequence: TGTGCCAGCCCAGGACGGTCTTCCTCCTACGAGCAGTACTTC. It is translated as CASPGRSSSYEQYF. The chain uses TRBV2 and TRBJ2-7; D remains ambiguous. The CDR3 runs to 14 residues. In germline, CDR1 is SNHLY, CDR2 FYNNEI. The V and J ends lost 8 bases and 0 bases respectively, with 14 bases between them.

The CDR3 sequence: CASSPFSSSYNEQFF. CDR3 nucleotide sequence: TGTGCCAGCAGTCCCTTCTCGAGCTCCTACAATGAGCAGTTCTTC. V is TRBV13 and J is TRBJ2-1, with D unresolved. The CDR3 sequence is 15 residues long. V lost 6 bases to trimming and J lost 0 bases, with 12 bases between them. From germline, CDR1 is PRHDT and CDR2 FYEKMQ (reference sequence).

The chain carries TRBV25-1 and TRBJ2-7; D is undetermined. The V and J ends lost 3 bases and 1 base respectively, with 16 bases between them. The CDR3 loop spans 16 amino acids. Germline CDR1 is MGHDK and CDR2 is SYGVNS. This chain's CDR3 is CASSDYGRSGSYEQYF. DNA for the CDR3: TGTGCCAGCAGTGACTATGGGCGGAGTGGATCCTACGAGCAGTACTTC.